This T cell receptor (beta chain) was recovered during a study of technical replicates of blood from a handful of donors. Using immunoSEQ multiplex PCR, the repertoire was profiled, and TCRdb retains in-frame clones only, with some absent. The sample carries 70,000 to 80,000 clones, around 92% recorded once. V shed 5 bases and J 1 base; nucleotides not matched to a gene: 4. Germline lookup yields CDR1 SGHNT and CDR2 YYREEE (reference sequence). The CDR3 spans 17 residues. The V and J genes are TRBV5-4 and TRBJ2-2; 14 bases align to TRBD2. The specimen sequenced was T cells isolated from PBMCs. This clonotype was sampled from a human donor in good health. Some clones in this sample may be carry-over from other donors' samples. The CDR3 sequence is CASRYGLAGGNTGELFF. DNA for the CDR3: TGTGCCAGCAGATACGGACTAGCGGGGGGGAACACCGGGGAGCTGTTTTTT.